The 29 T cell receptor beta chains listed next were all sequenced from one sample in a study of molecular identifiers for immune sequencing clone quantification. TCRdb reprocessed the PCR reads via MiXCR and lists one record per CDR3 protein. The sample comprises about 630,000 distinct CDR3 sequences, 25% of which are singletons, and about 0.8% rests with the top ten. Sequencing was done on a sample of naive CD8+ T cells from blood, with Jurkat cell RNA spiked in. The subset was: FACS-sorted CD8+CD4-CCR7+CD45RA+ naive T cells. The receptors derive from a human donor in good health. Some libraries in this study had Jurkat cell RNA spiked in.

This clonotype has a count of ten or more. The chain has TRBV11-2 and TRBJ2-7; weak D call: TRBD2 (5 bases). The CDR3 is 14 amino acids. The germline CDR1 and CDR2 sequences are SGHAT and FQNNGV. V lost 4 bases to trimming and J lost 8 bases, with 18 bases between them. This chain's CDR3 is CASSSGKFGPKQYF. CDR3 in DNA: TGTGCCAGCAGCTCCGGGAAGTTTGGCCCTAAGCAGTACTTC.

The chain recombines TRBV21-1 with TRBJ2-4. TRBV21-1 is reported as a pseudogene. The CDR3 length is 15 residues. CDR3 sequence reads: CASSLRVAGENIQYF. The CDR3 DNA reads TGTGCCAGCAGCCTCCGAGTAGCTGGGGAAAACATTCAGTACTTC.

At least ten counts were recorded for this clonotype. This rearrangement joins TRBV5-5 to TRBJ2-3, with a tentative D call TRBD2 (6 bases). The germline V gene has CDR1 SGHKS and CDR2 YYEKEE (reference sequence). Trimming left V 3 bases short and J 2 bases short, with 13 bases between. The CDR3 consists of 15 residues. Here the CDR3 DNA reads TGTGCCAGCAGCTCCCAACTAGCATTCACAGATACGCAGTATTTT. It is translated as CASSSQLAFTDTQYF.

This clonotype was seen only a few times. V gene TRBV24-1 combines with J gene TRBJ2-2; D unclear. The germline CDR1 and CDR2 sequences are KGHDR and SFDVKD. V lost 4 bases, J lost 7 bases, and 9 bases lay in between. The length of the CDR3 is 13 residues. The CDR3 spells CATSEVFGGELFF. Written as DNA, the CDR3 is TGTGCCACCAGTGAAGTGTTTGGCGGGGAGCTGTTTTTT.

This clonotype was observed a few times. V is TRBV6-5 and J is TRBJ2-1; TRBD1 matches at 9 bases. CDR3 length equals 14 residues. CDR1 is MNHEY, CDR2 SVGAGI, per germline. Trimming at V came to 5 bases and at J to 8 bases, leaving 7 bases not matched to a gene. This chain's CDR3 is CASSRTGVWDEQFF. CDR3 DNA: TGTGCCAGCAGTCGGACAGGGGTATGGGATGAGCAGTTCTTC.

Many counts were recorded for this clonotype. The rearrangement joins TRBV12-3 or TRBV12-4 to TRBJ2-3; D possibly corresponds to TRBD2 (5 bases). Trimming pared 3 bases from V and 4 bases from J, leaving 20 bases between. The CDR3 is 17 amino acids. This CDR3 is CASSFFRGVERSDTQYF. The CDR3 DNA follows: TGTGCCAGCAGTTTTTTCCGGGGAGTGGAGAGGTCAGATACGCAGTATTTT.

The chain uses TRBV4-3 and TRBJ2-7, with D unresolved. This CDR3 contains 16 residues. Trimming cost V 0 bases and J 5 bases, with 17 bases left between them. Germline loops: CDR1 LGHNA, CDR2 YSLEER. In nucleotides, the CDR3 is TGCGCCAGCAGCCAAGATTCGGGCTCTTTTTCCGACGAGCAGTACTTC. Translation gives CASSQDSGSFSDEQYF.

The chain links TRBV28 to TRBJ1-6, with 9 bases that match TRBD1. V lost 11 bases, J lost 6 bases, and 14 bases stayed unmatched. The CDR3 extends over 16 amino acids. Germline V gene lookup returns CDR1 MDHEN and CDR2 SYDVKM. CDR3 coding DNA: TGTGCCTGCAACCATTCTCCGGGACAGGGTAATTCACCCCTCCACTTT. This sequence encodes CACNHSPGQGNSPLHF.

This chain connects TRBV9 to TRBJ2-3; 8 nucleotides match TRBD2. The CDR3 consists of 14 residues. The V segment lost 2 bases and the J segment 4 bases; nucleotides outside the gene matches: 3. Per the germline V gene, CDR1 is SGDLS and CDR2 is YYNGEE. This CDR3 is CASSVSGESDTQYF. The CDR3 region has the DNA TGTGCCAGCAGCGTTAGCGGGGAGTCAGATACGCAGTATTTT.

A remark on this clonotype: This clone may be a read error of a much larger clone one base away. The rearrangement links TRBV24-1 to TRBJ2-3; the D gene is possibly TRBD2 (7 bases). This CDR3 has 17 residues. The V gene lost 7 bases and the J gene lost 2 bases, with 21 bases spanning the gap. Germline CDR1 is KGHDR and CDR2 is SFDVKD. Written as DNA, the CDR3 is TGTGCCACCAGGAGGGGGGGGCAGGGGAGCTACACAGATACGCAGTATTTT. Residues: CATRRGGQGSYTDTQYF.

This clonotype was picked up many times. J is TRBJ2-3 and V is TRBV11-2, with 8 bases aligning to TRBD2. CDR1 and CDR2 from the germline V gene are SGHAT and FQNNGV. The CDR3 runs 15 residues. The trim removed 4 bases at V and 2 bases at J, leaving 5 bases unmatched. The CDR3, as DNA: TGTGCCAGCAGCTCGGAGCGGGGGTACACAGATACGCAGTATTTT. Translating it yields CASSSERGYTDTQYF.

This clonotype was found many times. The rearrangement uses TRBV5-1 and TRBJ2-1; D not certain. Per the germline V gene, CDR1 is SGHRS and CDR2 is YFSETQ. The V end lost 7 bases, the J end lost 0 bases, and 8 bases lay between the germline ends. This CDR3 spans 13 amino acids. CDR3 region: CASAAVSYNEQFF. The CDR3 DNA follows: TGCGCCAGCGCGGCCGTCTCCTACAATGAGCAGTTCTTC. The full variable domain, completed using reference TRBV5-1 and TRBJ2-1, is KAGVTQTPRYLIKTRGQQVTLSCSPISGHRSVSWYQQTPGQGLQFLFEYFSETQRNKGNFPGRFSGRQFSNSRSEMNVSTLELGDSALYLCASAAVSYNEQFFGPGTRLTVL.

In DNA, the CDR3 is TGTGCCAGCAGCATGACTAGCGGGGGGTGGTACGAGCAGTACTTC. This codes for CASSMTSGGWYEQYF. This chain joins TRBV11-2 and TRBJ2-7; TRBD2 matches 13 bases. CDR1 is SGHAT and CDR2 is FQNNGV in the germline V gene. With 5 bases clipped from V and 4 bases from J, the junction kept 5 bases outside the gene matches. The CDR3 loop spans 15 amino acids.

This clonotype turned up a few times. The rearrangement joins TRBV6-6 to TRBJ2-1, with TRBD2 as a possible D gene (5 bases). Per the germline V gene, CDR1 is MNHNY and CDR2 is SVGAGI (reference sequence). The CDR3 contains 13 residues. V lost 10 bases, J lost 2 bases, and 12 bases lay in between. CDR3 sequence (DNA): TGTGCCATCACACTCGGGGCCTACAATGAGCAGTTCTTC. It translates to CAITLGAYNEQFF.

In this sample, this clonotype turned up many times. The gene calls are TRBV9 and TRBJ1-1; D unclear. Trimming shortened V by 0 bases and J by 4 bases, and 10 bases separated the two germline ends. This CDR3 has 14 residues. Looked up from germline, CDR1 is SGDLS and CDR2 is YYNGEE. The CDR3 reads CASSVAAEGTEAFF. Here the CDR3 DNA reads TGTGCCAGCAGCGTAGCAGCAGAGGGCACTGAAGCTTTCTTT. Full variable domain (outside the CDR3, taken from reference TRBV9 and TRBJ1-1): DSGVTQTPKHLITATGQRVTLRCSPRSGDLSVYWYQQSLDQGLQFLIQYYNGEERAKGNILERFSAQQFPDLHSELNLSSLELGDSALYFCASSVAAEGTEAFFGQGTRLTVV.

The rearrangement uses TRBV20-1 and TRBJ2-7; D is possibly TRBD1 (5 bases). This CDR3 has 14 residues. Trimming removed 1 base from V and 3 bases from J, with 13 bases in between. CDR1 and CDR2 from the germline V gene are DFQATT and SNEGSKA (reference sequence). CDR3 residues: CSARGGRVIYEQYF. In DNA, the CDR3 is TGCAGTGCTAGAGGGGGCAGGGTTATCTACGAGCAGTACTTC.

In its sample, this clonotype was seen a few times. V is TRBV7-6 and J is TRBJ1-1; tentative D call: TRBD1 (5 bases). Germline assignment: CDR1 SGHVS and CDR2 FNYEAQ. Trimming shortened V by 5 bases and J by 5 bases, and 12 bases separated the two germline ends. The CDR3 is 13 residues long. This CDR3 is CASSPGPRTEAFF. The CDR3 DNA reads TGTGCCAGCAGCCCGGGACCCCGGACTGAAGCTTTCTTT.

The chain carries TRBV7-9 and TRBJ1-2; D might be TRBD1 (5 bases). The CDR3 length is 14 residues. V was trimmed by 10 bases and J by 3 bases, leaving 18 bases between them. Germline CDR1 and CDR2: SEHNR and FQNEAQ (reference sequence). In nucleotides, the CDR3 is TGTGCCATCATACCTGGGACGGGGGACTATGGCTACACCTTC. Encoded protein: CAIIPGTGDYGYTF.

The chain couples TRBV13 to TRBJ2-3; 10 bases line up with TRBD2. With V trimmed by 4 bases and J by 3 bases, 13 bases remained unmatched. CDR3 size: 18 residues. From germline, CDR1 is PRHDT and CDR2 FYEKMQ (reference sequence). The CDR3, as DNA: TGTGCCAGCAGCTCGTTTAACGGACTAGCGGAAGCTACAGATACGCAGTATTTT. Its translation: CASSSFNGLAEATDTQYF. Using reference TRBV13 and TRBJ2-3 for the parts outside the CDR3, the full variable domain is AAGVIQSPRHLIKEKRETATLKCYPIPRHDTVYWYQQGPGQDPQFLISFYEKMQSDKGSIPDRFSAQQFSDYHSELNMSSLELGDSALYFCASSSFNGLAEATDTQYFGPGTRLTVL.

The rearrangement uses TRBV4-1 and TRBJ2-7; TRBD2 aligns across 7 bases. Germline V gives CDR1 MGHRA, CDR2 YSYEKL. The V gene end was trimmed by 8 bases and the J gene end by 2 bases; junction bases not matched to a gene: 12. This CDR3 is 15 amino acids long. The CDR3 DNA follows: TGCGCCAGCGCCCCCGACTGGGGGGGGACCTACGAGCAGTACTTC. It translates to CASAPDWGGTYEQYF.

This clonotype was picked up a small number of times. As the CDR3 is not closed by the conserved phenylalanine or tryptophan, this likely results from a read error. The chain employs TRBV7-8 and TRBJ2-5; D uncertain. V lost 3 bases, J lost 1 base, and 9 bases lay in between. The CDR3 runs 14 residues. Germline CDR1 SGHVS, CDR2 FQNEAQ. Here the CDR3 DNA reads TGTGCCAGCAGCTTGTTGTCTCTCCAAGAGACCCAGTACCTC. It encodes CASSLLSLQETQYL.

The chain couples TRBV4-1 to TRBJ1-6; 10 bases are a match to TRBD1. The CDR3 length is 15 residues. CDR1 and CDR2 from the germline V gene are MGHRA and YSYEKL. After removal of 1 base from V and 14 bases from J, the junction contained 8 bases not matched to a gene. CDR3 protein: CASSQGGQGVLTLHF. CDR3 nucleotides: TGCGCCAGCAGCCAAGGAGGACAGGGGGTCTTGACCCTCCACTTT.

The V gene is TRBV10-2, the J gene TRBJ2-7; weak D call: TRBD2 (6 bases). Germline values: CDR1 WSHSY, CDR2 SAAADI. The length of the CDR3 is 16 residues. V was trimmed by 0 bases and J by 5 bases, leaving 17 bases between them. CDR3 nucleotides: TGCGCCAGCAGTGAGTCGAAAAGTAGCGGAGCCCACGAGCAGTACTTC. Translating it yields CASSESKSSGAHEQYF.

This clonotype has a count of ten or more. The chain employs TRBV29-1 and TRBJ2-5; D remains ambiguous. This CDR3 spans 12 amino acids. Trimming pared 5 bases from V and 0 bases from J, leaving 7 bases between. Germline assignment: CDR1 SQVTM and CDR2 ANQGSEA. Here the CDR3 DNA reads TGCAGCGTTACAGAGTACCAAGAGACCCAGTACTTC. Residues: CSVTEYQETQYF.

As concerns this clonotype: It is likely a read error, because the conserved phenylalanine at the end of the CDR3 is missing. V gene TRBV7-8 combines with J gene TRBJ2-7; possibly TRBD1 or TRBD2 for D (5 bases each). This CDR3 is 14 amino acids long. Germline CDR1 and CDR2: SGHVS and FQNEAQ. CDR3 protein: CASGLGASSYEQYI. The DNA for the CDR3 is TGTGCCAGCGGCTTAGGGGCTAGCAGTTACGAGCAGTACATC.

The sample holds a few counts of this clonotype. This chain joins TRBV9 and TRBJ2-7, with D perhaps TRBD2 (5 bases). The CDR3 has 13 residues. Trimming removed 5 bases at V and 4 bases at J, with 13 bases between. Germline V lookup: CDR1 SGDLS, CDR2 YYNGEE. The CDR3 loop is CASSASGMYEQYF. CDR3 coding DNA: TGTGCCAGCAGTGCTTCGGGGATGTACGAGCAGTACTTC.

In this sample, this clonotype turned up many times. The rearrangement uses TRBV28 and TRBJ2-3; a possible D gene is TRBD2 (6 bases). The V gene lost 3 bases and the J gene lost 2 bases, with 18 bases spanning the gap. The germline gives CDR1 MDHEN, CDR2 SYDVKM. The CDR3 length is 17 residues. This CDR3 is CASSLVPGRTSTDTQYF. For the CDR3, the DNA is TGTGCCAGCAGTTTGGTCCCCGGGAGAACATCCACAGATACGCAGTATTTT.

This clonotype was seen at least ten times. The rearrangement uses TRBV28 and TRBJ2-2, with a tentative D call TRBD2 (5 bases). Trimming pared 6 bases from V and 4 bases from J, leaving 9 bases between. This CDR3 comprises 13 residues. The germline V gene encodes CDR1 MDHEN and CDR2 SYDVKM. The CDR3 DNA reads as TGTGCCAGCAGCGGAGGACTCACCGGGGAGCTGTTTTTT. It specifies CASSGGLTGELFF.

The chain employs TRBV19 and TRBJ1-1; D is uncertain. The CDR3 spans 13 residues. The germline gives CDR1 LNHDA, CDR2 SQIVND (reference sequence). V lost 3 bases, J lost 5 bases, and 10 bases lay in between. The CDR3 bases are TGTGCCAGTAGTATTGATTTGGAAACTGAAGCTTTCTTT. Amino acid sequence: CASSIDLETEAFF.